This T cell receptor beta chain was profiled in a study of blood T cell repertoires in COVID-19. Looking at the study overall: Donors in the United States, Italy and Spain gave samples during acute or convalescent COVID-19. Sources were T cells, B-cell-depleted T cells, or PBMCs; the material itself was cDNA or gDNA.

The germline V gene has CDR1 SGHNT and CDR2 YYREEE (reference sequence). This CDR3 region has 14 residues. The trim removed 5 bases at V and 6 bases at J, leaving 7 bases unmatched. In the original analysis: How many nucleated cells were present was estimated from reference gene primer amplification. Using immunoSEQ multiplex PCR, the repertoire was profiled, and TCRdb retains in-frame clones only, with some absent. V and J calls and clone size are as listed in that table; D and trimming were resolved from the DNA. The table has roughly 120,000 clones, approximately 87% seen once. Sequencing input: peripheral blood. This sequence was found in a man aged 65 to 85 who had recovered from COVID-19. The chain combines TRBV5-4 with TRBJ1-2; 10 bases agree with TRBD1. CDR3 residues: CASSQGQGDDGYTF. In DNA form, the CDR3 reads TGTGCCAGCAGTCAAGGACAGGGGGACGATGGCTACACCTTC.